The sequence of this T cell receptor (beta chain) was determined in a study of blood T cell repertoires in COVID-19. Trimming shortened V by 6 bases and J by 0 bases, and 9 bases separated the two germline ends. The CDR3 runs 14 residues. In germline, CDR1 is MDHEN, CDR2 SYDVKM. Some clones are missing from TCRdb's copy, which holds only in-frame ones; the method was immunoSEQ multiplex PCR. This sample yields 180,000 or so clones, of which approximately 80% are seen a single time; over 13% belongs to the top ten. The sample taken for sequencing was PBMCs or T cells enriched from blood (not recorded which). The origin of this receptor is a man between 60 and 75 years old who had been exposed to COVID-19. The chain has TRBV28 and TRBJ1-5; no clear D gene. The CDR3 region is CASSLSGSNQPQHF. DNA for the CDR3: TGTGCCAGCAGCCTCAGTGGTAGCAATCAGCCCCAGCATTTT.